This T cell receptor (beta chain) comes out of a study of cytomegalovirus exposure and HLA in healthy donors listed by TCRdb under 2017. Study-level background: An earlier analysis of roughly 570 of the donors reported 250 to 300 Gb of sequence data and 117 million unique TCR beta sequences obtained from roughly 180 million T cells. Donor age, sex, ethnicity and CMV serostatus were compiled together with the repertoire data. Every repertoire in the discovery cohort had been generated on one and the same sequencing platform. A handful of DR-DQ haplotypes were handled as single units for association and clustering because linkage in the cohort was strong. A separate validation cohort of roughly 130 different subjects was used in addition to the 666-subject first cohort. An early release covering approximately 600 HLA-typed donors comprised approximately 290 gigabases of sequencing data and tens of millions of unique TCR sequences. Of the 300 to 450 genotyped donors, 65% to 90% were placed in the genetic ancestry cluster associated with self-reported Caucasian donors. A later genetic analysis used genome-wide SNP genotypes for about three fifths of the 666 donors, treating that subset as a discovery cohort. In a later analysis, previously published TCR beta repertoires from 666 donors were re-analyzed and high-resolution HLA genotyping was added so that TCR occurrence patterns could be studied. Rather than drawing on any new phenotypic data, the later analysis identified candidate immune exposures from TCR beta sequences and the way those sequences occurred across donors. The number of typed donors differed by locus: roughly 620-640 for A, B, C, DRB1 and DQB1; 522 for DQA1; over 600 for DPA1; and roughly 450 for DPB1. Across some 400 genotyped donors of the cohort, an average of roughly 230,000 unique TCR beta nucleotide sequences per donor were sequenced, and 15% to 20% of those sequences were non-productive. The T cell repertoires of 700 or so subjects were profiled by immunosequencing and related to cytomegalovirus serostatus. The aim of the study was to test whether cataloging public T cell receptors could identify signatures of past pathogen exposure. To decide whether each TCR beta V gene segment behaved as functional or pseudogenic, an earlier analysis of 587 of the donors relied on high-throughput TCR beta sequencing. HLA typing covered class I and class II loci at four-digit resolution. To predict cytomegalovirus infection status, the study combined high-throughput TCR immunosequencing, statistical association of individual TCRs with disease status, and machine learning.

Here V drops 0 bases and J drops 10 bases, and the junction holds 4 bases not matched to any gene. Looking up the germline V gene yields CDR1 MNHEY and CDR2 SVGAGI. The CDR3 covers 15 residues, taking in both the cysteine and the phenylalanine. Of the read, only the CDR3 DNA is kept; its 45 bases are in frame from base 1. For this clone: It lacks a known antigen. No base quality values were provided; no much bigger clone lies one nucleotide off.

Libraries were made using the immunoSEQ multiplex PCR assay. For the multiplex PCR, a mixture combining 60 forward primers for TCR Vbeta segments and 13 reverse primers for TCR Jbeta segments was used. The CDR3 region of rearranged TCR beta genes was amplified from genomic DNA with a multiplex PCR assay. The Illumina HiSeq System was used to sequence the amplified TCR beta libraries as 87-base-pair reads. The paper's processing steps were these. In a later analysis, 80 million or so unique TCR beta chains were counted across the roughly 670 repertoires, and roughly 11 million of these chains were shared by at least two donors. To remove PCR and sequencing errors, raw reads were error-corrected and collapsed into unique sequences using a nearest-neighbor algorithm that merged closely related sequences. Alignment of CDR3 sequences to IMGT reference sequences was used to assign V, D and J gene segments. Each retained sequence needed at least a six-nucleotide match to both a V gene segment and a J gene segment. Rearrangements were called productive when the CDR3 lacked stop codons and stayed in frame with V and J; all others were non-productive. Following IMGT convention, CDR3 was defined as the stretch from the second conserved V-encoded cysteine to the conserved J-encoded phenylalanine. The earlier analysis of a few hundred of the donors excluded sequences that lacked an unambiguous match to a single V gene segment. An earlier analysis of approximately 590 of the donors classified V segments as functional when productive rearrangements were above 56.7% and as segregating when the standard deviation between donors was above 5%. A statistical classification framework was developed to diagnose cytomegalovirus status using the catalog of TCR beta chain sequences. A later analysis assigned V and J genes by comparing TCR nucleotide sequences with IMGT/GENE-DB human TR gene sequences. A later analysis assigned CDR3 sequences and most-parsimonious VDJ recombination scenarios with the TCRdist pipeline. In a later analysis, every TCR beta chain was defined by the combination of its CDR3 amino acid sequence and its V-gene family, and reads without a unique V-gene family were dropped. To address suspected cross-contamination and a sequencing artifact, a later analysis removed 550 to 750 highly shared, low-generation-probability nucleotide sequences. For each public chain, a later analysis derived a clonal expansion index from normalized ranks of inferred template counts within each repertoire. In a later analysis, generation probabilities were computed with a VDJ recombination model fitted to out-of-frame rearrangements, and the resulting probabilities were checked against IGoR. In a later analysis, TCR-TCR, TCR-HLA and TCR-CMV co-occurrence was scored with hypergeometric tests, and a repertoire-size bias correction was applied to TCR pairs. A later analysis estimated false discovery rates by permuting HLA or CMV assignments 20 times. In a later analysis, co-occurring TCRs were grouped using DBSCAN, and TCRdist sequence similarity was added for clustering within HLA-allele-positive subsets. Repertoires with fewer than 30,000 or more than 120,000 public chains were left out of co-occurrence clustering, as were about 5 repertoires with anomalous nucleotide sharing. The source is immuneACCESS, and TCRdb retained only in-frame sequences with V and J called. Part of the clones is not carried over; for the studies checked, unresolved V genes explain less than half of this, and the remainder is unexplained. For V, J and clone size, that table is used; D and trimming come from the DNA. Counted in this sample were roughly 140,000 clones; approximately 78% of them appeared once. In total, the top ten clones hold approximately 5.6% of the sample.

Paper-wide results and their limitations: In vitro tests confirmed that three of the cytomegalovirus-associated TCR beta chains recognize cytomegalovirus antigens. An association between a missense DCLRE1C variant and V-gene and J-gene trimming of TCR beta chains was found in a later genetic analysis and replicated in an independent cohort. A later analysis associated 16,951 TCR beta sequences with specific HLA alleles at a false discovery rate of 0.05. While some public TCRs were present in many individuals, most TCR sequences turned up only very rarely across donors. The presence/absence analyses assumed that sequencing depth was roughly uniform across donors, and that assumption may not be true. A cluster of highly shared sequence variants was judged likely to represent a technical artifact of the sequencing pipeline. Most CMV-associated TCR beta chains appeared to be HLA-restricted in a later analysis, and the HLA associations seemed to be driven largely by CMV exposure. HLA typing was unavailable for some donors at each locus, so association tests used only the typed subset. In a later analysis, the rate of TCR association differed among HLA loci, with DRB1 alleles having the most associated TCRs and HLA-C alleles having the fewest. A further reported finding was that TCR beta sequences accurately predicted the HLA-A and HLA-B alleles for most subjects in the first cohort. The earlier analysis of a few hundred of the donors excluded 15 to 20 rarely observed V segments, including chromosome 9 orphons, because counts were too low. In both the original and validation cohorts, the classifier was reported to diagnose cytomegalovirus status with high specificity and sensitivity. According to the authors, the approach could potentially be generalized to other disease states and immunological phenotypes. Linkage disequilibrium might explain the correlated functional status among segregating V segments, but an unknown experimental factor could not be excluded. A later analysis found that HLA-associated TCR beta chains were more clonally expanded and had lower generation probabilities than equally common non-associated chains. The study gave a list of roughly 150 TCR beta chains associated with cytomegalovirus. When HLA alleles, especially DR and DQ, strongly co-occurred, TCR associations were difficult to assign to individual alleles. In an earlier analysis of about 540 of the donors, most TCR beta V segments were observed in productive rearrangements about 87% or about 30% of the time, broadly matching IMGT annotations. Some IMGT-functional V segments, including TRBV6-2 and TRBV6-3, could not be told apart with the 87-base-pair reads, so those segments were excluded. The cohort was sequenced for TCR beta chains only, and without alpha or paired-chain data the features that could be detected were limited. In a later genetic analysis, fewer N-insertions in productive TCRs were reported among donors in an Asian-associated ancestry cluster than the roughly 640-donor mean. Immune exposure information for the cohort was limited to CMV serostatus. In a later analysis, several top co-occurrence clusters were reported to appear linked to parvovirus B19, influenza, CMV and Epstein-Barr virus.

The cohort consisted of 670 or so healthy bone marrow donors. At the time of sampling, every cohort member was nominally healthy, though immune exposures that went unrecorded were likely present. The donor tested CMV seropositive and was one of the 289 seropositive cohort members. Every donor gave a peripheral blood sample, and the peripheral blood mononuclear cells from that sample were used for TCR beta sequencing. Genomic DNA was extracted from the blood cell samples with the Qiagen DNeasy Blood Extraction Kit. This receptor chain uses TRBV6-5 and TRBJ1-6, with 9 central nucleotides matching TRBD1. Sequenced sample: PBMCs. The TCR was taken from a woman aged 40 to 50 in good health and CMV-seropositive. The nucleotide sequence is TGTGCCAGCAGTTACTCGGACAGGGGTGGCTCACCCCTCCACTTT. Its translation is CASSYSDRGGSPLHF.